What follows are 11 T cell receptor beta chains derived from one specimen sequenced in a study of cytomegalovirus exposure and HLA in healthy donors. The data were produced by immunoSEQ multiplex PCR, yet TCRdb's version contains in-frame clones alone and is incomplete. The sample lists tens of thousands of clones, roughly 85% seen once, with over 6.5% in the top ten. Sequencing was done on a sample of PBMCs. Receptor source: a woman aged 25 to 39 in good health and CMV-seronegative.

J is TRBJ1-5 and V is TRBV15, with 8 bases identical to TRBD1. Per germline, CDR1 LNHNV and CDR2 YYDKDF (reference sequence). CDR3 length: 14 amino acids. J gave up 3 bases and V 7 bases, and 5 bases lay outside the gene matches. CDR3 sequence: CATMGTGTNQPQHF. The DNA for the CDR3 is TGTGCCACCATGGGGACAGGAACCAATCAGCCCCAGCATTTT.

The rearrangement joins TRBV2 to TRBJ1-2; TRBD1 agrees at 9 bases. The germline V gene has CDR1 SNHLY and CDR2 FYNNEI. Trimming at V came to 4 bases and at J to 8 bases, leaving 11 bases not matched to a gene. This CDR3 comprises 15 residues. CDR3 in amino acids: CASSADRGETGGYTF. CDR3 sequence (DNA): TGTGCCAGCAGTGCAGACAGGGGGGAAACCGGGGGCTACACCTTC.

The chain is built from TRBV15 and TRBJ1-4; D perhaps matches TRBD1 (6 bases). The CDR3 sequence is 16 residues long. With 1 base removed from V and 6 bases from J, the gap between germline ends came to 15 bases. CDR1 LNHNV and CDR2 YYDKDF come from the germline V gene (reference sequence). The CDR3 DNA is TGTGCCACCAGCAGAGGGACAGCAATTTGGGATGAAAAACTGTTTTTT. Translating gives CATSRGTAIWDEKLFF.

This chain connects TRBV9 to TRBJ2-1; 14 bases map to TRBD2. With V trimmed by 0 bases and J by 9 bases, 5 bases remained unmatched. Germline loops: CDR1 SGDLS, CDR2 YYNGEE. CDR3 length: 16 amino acids. CDR3 loop: CASSVGGTSGSGEQFF. The CDR3, as DNA: TGTGCCAGCAGCGTAGGGGGGACTAGCGGGAGCGGTGAGCAGTTCTTC. Looking up the rest from reference TRBV9 and TRBJ2-1 gives the full variable domain: DSGVTQTPKHLITATGQRVTLRCSPRSGDLSVYWYQQSLDQGLQFLIQYYNGEERAKGNILERFSAQQFPDLHSELNLSSLELGDSALYFCASSVGGTSGSGEQFFGPGTRLTVL.

The V and J genes are TRBV29-1 and TRBJ2-7; 9 bases align to TRBD2. The CDR3 runs 14 residues. The J segment lost 5 bases and the V segment lost 4 bases, leaving 9 bases of the junction unmatched. The V gene's germline CDR1 is SQVTM and CDR2 ANQGSEA. The CDR3 region has the DNA TGCAGCGTTGGGTCTAGCGGGAAAGGTCACGAGCAGTACTTC. This translates into CSVGSSGKGHEQYF.

The genes are TRBV7-2 and TRBJ1-2; D gene ambiguous. The germline V and J ends were trimmed by 6 bases and 4 bases, with 12 bases remaining between them. The CDR3 is 13 residues long. CDR1 SGHTA and CDR2 FQGNSA come from the germline V gene. DNA for the CDR3: TGTGCCAGCAGAGGTCGGAGCGGCTATGGCTACACCTTC. Amino acids: CASRGRSGYGYTF.

The chain recombines TRBV11-2 with TRBJ2-7; TRBD2 matches at 10 bases. With V trimmed by 5 bases and J by 6 bases, 7 bases remained unmatched. Germline assignment: CDR1 SGHAT and CDR2 FQNNGV. The CDR3 length is 14 residues. The CDR3 DNA reads as TGTGCCAGCAGCCTAGGACTAGCGGAGCTCGAGCAGTACTTC. This translates into CASSLGLAELEQYF.

This clone was detected once. The CDR3 protein is CASSPQGARYGYTF. The DNA for the CDR3 is TGTGCCAGCAGCCCACAGGGGGCAAGATATGGCTACACCTTC. The chain has TRBV28 and TRBJ1-2; the match to TRBD1 covers 9 bases. J was trimmed by 5 bases and V by 6 bases; bases with no gene match: 7. Germline V lookup: CDR1 MDHEN, CDR2 SYDVKM. The CDR3 runs to 14 residues.

The rearrangement joins TRBV13 to TRBJ2-7; 7 bases align to TRBD2. The junction had 5 bases not matched to a gene; V was cut back by 7 bases and J by 2 bases. This CDR3 is built from 13 residues. Germline V gene lookup returns CDR1 PRHDT and CDR2 FYEKMQ (reference sequence). CDR3 sequence (DNA): TGTGCCAGCACCCAGCGGGGCACCTACGAGCAGTACTTC. Translation: CASTQRGTYEQYF.

The V gene is TRBV28, the J gene TRBJ2-7, with 7 bases that match TRBD1. This CDR3 contains 16 residues. Losses at the gene ends were 4 bases for V and 1 base for J; bases not matched to a gene: 10. Germline V lookup: CDR1 MDHEN, CDR2 SYDVKM. The DNA for the CDR3 is TGTGCCAGCAGTTCAGCGACAGGGCAAGGATCCTACGAGCAGTACTTC. As protein: CASSSATGQGSYEQYF.

This clone was detected only a few times. The V and J genes are TRBV4-3 and TRBJ2-7; 10 bases fit TRBD1. Per the germline V gene, CDR1 is LGHNA and CDR2 is YSLEER. The CDR3 consists of 14 residues. J was trimmed by 7 bases and V by 5 bases; bases with no gene match: 8. CDR3 sequence (DNA): TGCGCCAGCAGCGAAGGACAGGGGGAGTGGGAGCAGTACTTC. Translation: CASSEGQGEWEQYF.